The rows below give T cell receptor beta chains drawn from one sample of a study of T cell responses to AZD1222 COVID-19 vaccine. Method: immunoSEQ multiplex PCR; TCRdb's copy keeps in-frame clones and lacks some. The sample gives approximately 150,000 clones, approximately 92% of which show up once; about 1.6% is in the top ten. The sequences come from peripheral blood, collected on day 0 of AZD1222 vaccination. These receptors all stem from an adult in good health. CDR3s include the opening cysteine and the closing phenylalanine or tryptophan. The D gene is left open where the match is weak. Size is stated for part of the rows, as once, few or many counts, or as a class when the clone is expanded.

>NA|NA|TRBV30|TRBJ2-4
CAWSFLRGEGCKNIQYF
TGTGCCTGGAGTTTCCTTAGGGGGGAGGGTTGCAAAAACATTCAGTACTTC
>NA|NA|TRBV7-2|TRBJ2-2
CASSLLTTGVKTGELFF
TGTGCCAGCAGCCTCCTTACTACGGGAGTGAAAACCGGGGAGCTGTTTTTT
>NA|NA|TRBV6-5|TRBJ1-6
CASNIGPLPNSPLHF
TGTGCCAGCAACATCGGACCACTACCTAATTCACCCCTCCACTTT
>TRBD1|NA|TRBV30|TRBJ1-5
CAWDRGNSNQPQHF
TGTGCCTGGGACAGGGGAAATAGCAATCAGCCCCAGCATTTT
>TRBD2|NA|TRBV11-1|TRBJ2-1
CASSFLQLAGEQFF
TGTGCCAGCAGCTTCCTACAACTAGCGGGGGAGCAGTTCTTC
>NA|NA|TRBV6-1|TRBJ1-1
CASSEQWKNTEAFF
TGTGCCAGCAGTGAACAGTGGAAGAACACTGAAGCTTTCTTT
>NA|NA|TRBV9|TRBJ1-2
CASSVTGNYGYTF
TGTGCCAGCAGCGTAACAGGGAACTATGGCTACACCTTC
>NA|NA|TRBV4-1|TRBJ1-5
CASSRTGPWGQPQHF
TGCGCCAGCAGTCGCACCGGGCCCTGGGGGCAGCCCCAGCATTTT
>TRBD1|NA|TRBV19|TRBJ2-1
CASTRDRGYSGGRNEQFF
TGTGCCAGTACCCGTGACAGGGGATACAGCGGAGGGCGGAATGAGCAGTTCTTC
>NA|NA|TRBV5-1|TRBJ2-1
CASYSDVGEQFF
TGCGCCAGCTACTCTGACGTAGGCGAGCAGTTCTTC
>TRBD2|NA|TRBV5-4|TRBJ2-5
CASRAASGGAGETQYF
TGTGCCAGCCGGGCGGCTAGCGGGGGGGCTGGAGAGACCCAGTACTTC
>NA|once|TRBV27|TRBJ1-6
CASSYGGNSPLHF
TGTGCCAGCAGTTACGGGGGGAATTCACCCCTCCACTTT
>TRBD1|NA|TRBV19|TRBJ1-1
CASLSGQNFNTEAFF
TGTGCCAGCCTCTCGGGACAGAATTTCAACACTGAAGCTTTCTTT
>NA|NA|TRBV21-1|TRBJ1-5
CASSGHFHHPGQGELDQPQHF
TGTGCCAGCAGCGGCCACTTTCATCACCCGGGACAGGGTGAATTAGATCAGCCCCAGCATTTT
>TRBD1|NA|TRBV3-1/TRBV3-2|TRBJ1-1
CASSPGTGGSEAFF
TGTGCCAGCAGCCCTGGGACAGGAGGTTCGGAAGCTTTCTTT
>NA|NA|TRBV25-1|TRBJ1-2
CASSGLRGDTGYGYTF
TGTGCCAGCAGTGGCCTAAGGGGTGATACCGGCTATGGCTACACCTTC
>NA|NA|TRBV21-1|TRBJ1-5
CAQRGVKYRPKPQHF
TGTGCCCAGCGTGGGGTAAAGTACCGCCCGAAACCCCAGCATTTT